This T cell receptor beta chain was documented in a study of glioma-infiltrating T cells after dendritic cell vaccination. Overall study findings and caveats: Only a small number of patients had complete blood and tumor samples.

The CDR3 sequence is 11 residues long. The ends were cut back, 3 bases at V and 4 bases at J, with 2 bases in the middle. Germline CDR1 reads SGHDT; CDR2 reads YYEEEE. Clones were sequenced by immunoSEQ multiplex PCR, and TCRdb holds only the in-frame ones, with some missing. In the table there are about 64,000 clones, 75% to 90% of which are singletons. This clone was recorded once. Its specificity is unknown. The TCR originated in a human donor with glioblastoma. This specimen consisted of blood, obtained before dendritic cell vaccination. The chain carries TRBV5-6 and TRBJ2-1; no reliable D call. CDR3 coding DNA: TGTGCCAGCAGCTCGTACAATGAGCAGTTCTTC. Translated, it gives CASSSYNEQFF.